These 3 T cell receptor beta chains were sequenced from one sample in a study of blood T cell repertoires in COVID-19. Sequenced by immunoSEQ multiplex PCR; TCRdb stores in-frame clones only, minus some. This repertoire shows about 170,000 clones, around 85% found once; its top ten account for around 8%. Material for sequencing was peripheral blood. The receptors stem from an elderly woman with COVID-19, enrolled during active disease.

The V and J genes are TRBV5-1 and TRBJ1-6, with no clear D. The V end was cut by 8 bases, the J end by 0 bases, with 15 bases between. From germline, CDR1 is SGHRS and CDR2 YFSETQ. The CDR3 totals 16 residues. CDR3 in amino acids: CASQVGESSYNSPLHF. The CDR3 nucleotides are TGCGCCAGTCAAGTCGGGGAGAGCTCCTATAATTCACCCCTCCACTTT.

The gene calls are TRBV15 and TRBJ1-1; perhaps TRBD1 as D (5 bases). This CDR3 has 15 amino acids. Germline assignment: CDR1 LNHNV and CDR2 YYDKDF (reference sequence). Between the trimmed V and J ends, which lost 1 base and 5 bases, there was a span of 14 bases. CDR3 DNA sequence: TGTGCCACCAGCAGAGTGAAGGGGTTGGGGACTGAAGCTTTCTTT. This codes for CATSRVKGLGTEAFF.

This chain joins TRBV9 and TRBJ1-2, with 7 bases lining up with TRBD1. Looked up from germline, CDR1 is SGDLS and CDR2 is YYNGEE. There are 16 residues in the CDR3. The V gene end was trimmed by 4 bases and the J gene end by 4 bases; junction bases not matched to a gene: 13. CDR3 sequence: CASSSLGTAMIYGYTF. CDR3 coding DNA: TGTGCCAGCAGCTCCCTCGGGACAGCGATGATCTATGGCTACACCTTC.